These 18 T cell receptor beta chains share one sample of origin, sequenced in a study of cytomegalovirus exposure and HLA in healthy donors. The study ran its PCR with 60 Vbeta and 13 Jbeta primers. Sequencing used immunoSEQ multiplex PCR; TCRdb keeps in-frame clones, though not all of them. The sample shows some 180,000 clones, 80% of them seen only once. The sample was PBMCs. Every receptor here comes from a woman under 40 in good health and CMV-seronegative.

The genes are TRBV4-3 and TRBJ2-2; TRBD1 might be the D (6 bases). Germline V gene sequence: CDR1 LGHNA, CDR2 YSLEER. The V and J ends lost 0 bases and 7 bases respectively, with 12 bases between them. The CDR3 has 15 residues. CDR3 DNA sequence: TGCGCCAGCAGCCAAGAGGGAAGGGGGAGCGGGGAGCTGTTTTTT. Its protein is CASSQEGRGSGELFF.

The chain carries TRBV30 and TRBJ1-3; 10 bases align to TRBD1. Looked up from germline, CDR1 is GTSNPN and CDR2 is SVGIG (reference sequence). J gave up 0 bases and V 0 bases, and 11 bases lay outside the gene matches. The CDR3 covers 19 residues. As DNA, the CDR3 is TGTGCCTGGAGTGTACGAGGACAGGGGGTTGGGAACTCTGGAAACACCATATATTTT. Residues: CAWSVRGQGVGNSGNTIYF.

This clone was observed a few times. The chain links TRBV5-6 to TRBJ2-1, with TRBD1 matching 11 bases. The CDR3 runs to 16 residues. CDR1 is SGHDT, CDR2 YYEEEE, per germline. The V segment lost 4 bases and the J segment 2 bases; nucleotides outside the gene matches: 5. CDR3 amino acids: CASSVGQGDTYNEQFF. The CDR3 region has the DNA TGTGCCAGCAGCGTGGGACAGGGGGACACCTACAATGAGCAGTTCTTC. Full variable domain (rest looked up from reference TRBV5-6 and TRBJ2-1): DAGVTQSPTHLIKTRGQQVTLRCSPKSGHDTVSWYQQALGQGPQFIFQYYEEEERQRGNFPDRFSGHQFPNYSSELNVNALLLGDSALYLCASSVGQGDTYNEQFFGPGTRLTVL.

The CDR3 reads CASSEGTVYGYTF. In nucleotides, the CDR3 is TGTGCCAGCAGTGAAGGGACAGTCTATGGCTACACCTTC. The chain combines TRBV6-1 with TRBJ1-2; a weak D match, TRBD1 (6 bases). The V and J ends lost 1 base and 4 bases respectively, with 7 bases between them. The V gene's germline CDR1 is MNHNS and CDR2 SASEGT. The CDR3 runs to 13 residues.

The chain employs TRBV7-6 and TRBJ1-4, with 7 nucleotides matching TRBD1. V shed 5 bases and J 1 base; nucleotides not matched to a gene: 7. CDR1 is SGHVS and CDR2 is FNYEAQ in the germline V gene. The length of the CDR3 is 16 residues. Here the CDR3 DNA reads TGTGCCAGCAGCCGCACAGGGGCTGGAACTAATGAAAAACTGTTTTTT. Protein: CASSRTGAGTNEKLFF.

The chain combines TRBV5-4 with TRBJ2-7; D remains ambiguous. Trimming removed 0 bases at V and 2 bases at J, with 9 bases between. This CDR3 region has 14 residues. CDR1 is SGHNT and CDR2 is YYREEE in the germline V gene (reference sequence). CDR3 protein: CASSLDRRTYEQYF. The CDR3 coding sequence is TGTGCCAGCAGCTTGGACAGAAGAACCTACGAGCAGTACTTC.

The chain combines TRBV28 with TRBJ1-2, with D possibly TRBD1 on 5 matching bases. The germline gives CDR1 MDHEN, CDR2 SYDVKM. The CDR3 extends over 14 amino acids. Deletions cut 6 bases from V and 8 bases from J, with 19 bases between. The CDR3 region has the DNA TGTGCCAGCAGACAAGGTTTAGGGGTGAAAGGCTACACCTTC. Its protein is CASRQGLGVKGYTF.

CDR3: CASSLEAGPYEQYF. The CDR3 DNA follows: TGTGCCAGCAGCTTAGAAGCGGGGCCCTACGAGCAGTACTTC. The chain carries TRBV7-8 and TRBJ2-7, with 7 bases fitting TRBD2. CDR1 and CDR2 (germline): SGHVS, FQNEAQ. After removal of 1 base from V and 2 bases from J, the junction contained 2 bases not matched to a gene. This CDR3 contains 14 residues.

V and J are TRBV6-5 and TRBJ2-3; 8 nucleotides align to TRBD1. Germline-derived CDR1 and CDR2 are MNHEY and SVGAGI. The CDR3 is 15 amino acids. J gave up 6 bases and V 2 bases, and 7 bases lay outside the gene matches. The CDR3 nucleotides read TGTGCCAGCAGTTACGGACAGGGAGGTGCGGATACGCAGTATTTT. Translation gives CASSYGQGGADTQYF.

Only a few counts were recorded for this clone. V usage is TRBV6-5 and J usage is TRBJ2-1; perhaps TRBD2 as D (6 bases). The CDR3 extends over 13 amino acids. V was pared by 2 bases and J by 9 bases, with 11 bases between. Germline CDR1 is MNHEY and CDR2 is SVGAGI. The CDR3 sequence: CASSYEGRGEQFF. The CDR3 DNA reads TGTGCCAGCAGTTACGAGGGGCGGGGTGAGCAGTTCTTC.

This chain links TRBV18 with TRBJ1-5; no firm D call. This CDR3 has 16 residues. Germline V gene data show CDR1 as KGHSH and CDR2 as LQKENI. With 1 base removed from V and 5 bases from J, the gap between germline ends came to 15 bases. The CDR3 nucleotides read TGTGCCAGCTCACCACAACAGCCCGGAGGTGATCAGCCCCAGCATTTT. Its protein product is CASSPQQPGGDQPQHF.

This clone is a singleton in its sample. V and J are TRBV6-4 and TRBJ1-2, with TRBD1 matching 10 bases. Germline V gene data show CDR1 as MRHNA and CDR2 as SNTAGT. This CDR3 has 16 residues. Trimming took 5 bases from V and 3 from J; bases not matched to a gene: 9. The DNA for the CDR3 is TGTGCCAGCAGTCGACACCGGGACAGGGGAGACTATGGCTACACCTTC. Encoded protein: CASSRHRDRGDYGYTF.

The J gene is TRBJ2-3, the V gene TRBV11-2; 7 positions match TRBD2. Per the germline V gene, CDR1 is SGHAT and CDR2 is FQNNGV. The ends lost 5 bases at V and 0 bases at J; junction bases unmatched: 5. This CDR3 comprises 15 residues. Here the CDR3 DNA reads TGTGCCAGCAGCCCATGGGGGGGTAGCACAGATACGCAGTATTTT. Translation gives CASSPWGGSTDTQYF.

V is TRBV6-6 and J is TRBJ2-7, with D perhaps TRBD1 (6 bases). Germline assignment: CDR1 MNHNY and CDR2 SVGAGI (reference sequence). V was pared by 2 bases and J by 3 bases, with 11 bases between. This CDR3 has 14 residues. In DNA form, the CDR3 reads TGTGCCAGCAGTTACCACAGGGACCGCTACGAGCAGTACTTC. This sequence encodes CASSYHRDRYEQYF.

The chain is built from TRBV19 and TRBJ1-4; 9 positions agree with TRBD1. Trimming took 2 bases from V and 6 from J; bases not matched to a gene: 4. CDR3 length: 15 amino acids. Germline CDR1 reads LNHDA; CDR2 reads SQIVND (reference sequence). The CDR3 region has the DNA TGTGCCAGTAGTATACCGGGACAGGGTTATGAAAAACTGTTTTTT. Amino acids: CASSIPGQGYEKLFF.

Here the CDR3 reads CSVERTGAGELFF. The CDR3 DNA follows: TGCAGCGTTGAACGGACAGGGGCCGGGGAGCTGTTTTTT. The chain carries TRBV29-1 and TRBJ2-2, with TRBD1 identical over 9 bases. Losses at the gene ends were 2 bases for V and 6 bases for J; bases not matched to a gene: 1. Germline values: CDR1 SQVTM, CDR2 ANQGSEA. The CDR3 loop spans 13 amino acids.

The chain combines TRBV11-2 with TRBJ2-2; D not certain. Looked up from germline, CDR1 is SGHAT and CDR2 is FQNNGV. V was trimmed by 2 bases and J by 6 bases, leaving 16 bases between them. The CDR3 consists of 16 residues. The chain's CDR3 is CASSLRHIGIPGELFF. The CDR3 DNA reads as TGTGCCAGCAGCTTAAGACATATAGGCATTCCCGGGGAGCTGTTTTTT.

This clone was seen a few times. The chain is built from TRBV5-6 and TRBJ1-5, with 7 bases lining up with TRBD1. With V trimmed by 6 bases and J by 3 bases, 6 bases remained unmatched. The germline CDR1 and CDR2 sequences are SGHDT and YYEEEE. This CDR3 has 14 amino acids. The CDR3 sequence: CASTRGDINQPQHF. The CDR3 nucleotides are TGTGCCAGCACCAGGGGGGATATCAATCAGCCCCAGCATTTT.